The rows below give T cell receptor beta chains drawn from one sample of a study of OX40 agonist ivuxolimab in advanced cancers. Data came from immunoSEQ multiplex PCR; TCRdb stores just in-frame clones and leaves some out. The sample includes more than 65,000 clones, about 88% of them seen just once. This specimen consisted of CD4+ or CD8+ T cells sorted from blood, obtained in a trial of the OX40 agonist ivuxolimab. These receptors originate from an adult with an advanced solid tumor such as melanoma, head and neck, liver or kidney cancer. Both conserved end residues are part of each CDR3. Fields, in order: clone size, V gene, J gene, D gene, CDR3 DNA, CDR3 protein. The D gene is left open where the match is weak. Clone sizes are given selectively: once, few, many, or a class where the clone is expanded.

NA	TRBV7-2	TRBJ1-5	NA	TGTGCCAGCAGCTCCCTCCGGGGGGCTAGTCAGCCCCAGCATTTT	CASSSLRGASQPQHF
once	TRBV27	TRBJ1-6	NA	TGTGCCAGCAGTTTAGGGCAGGTGAATTCACCCCTCCACTTT	CASSLGQVNSPLHF
NA	TRBV19	TRBJ2-7	TRBD2	TGTGCCAGTGGAAGGGGAGGGAACAGCAACGAGCAGTACTTC	CASGRGGNSNEQYF
NA	TRBV7-2	TRBJ1-6	NA	TGTGCCAGCAGCGCCAGCCTACAGCCACCAGGTTCACCCCTCCACTTT	CASSASLQPPGSPLHF
NA	TRBV2	TRBJ2-7	NA	TGTGCCAGCAGTAGTTCCTACGAGCAGTACTTC	CASSSSYEQYF
NA	TRBV10-3	TRBJ1-1	NA	TGTGCCTCAGGGCAGGGCACAGATGAAGCTTTCTTT	CASGQGTDEAFF
NA	TRBV5-8	TRBJ2-1	NA	TGTGCCAGCAGCTTAGAACACGGGGCAGGGGGGAACAATGAGCAGTTCTTC	CASSLEHGAGGNNEQFF
once	TRBV7-9	TRBJ2-1	NA	TGTGCCAGCAGCATATTACAGGACAATGAGCAGTTCTTC	CASSILQDNEQFF
NA	TRBV6-5	TRBJ2-7	TRBD1	TGTGCCAGCAGGGGGGACAGTACCTACGAGCAGTACTTC	CASRGDSTYEQYF
NA	TRBV7-2	TRBJ1-2	NA	TGTGCCAGCAGCTTAGTCGGGGGCGAATATGGCTACACCTTC	CASSLVGGEYGYTF
NA	TRBV20-1	TRBJ1-2	NA	TGCAGTGCTAGAACAGTCTATGGCTACACCTTC	CSARTVYGYTF
once	TRBV29-1	TRBJ1-2	NA	TGCAGCGTTGTAGCAGGGGTTGATAACTATGGCTACACCTTC	CSVVAGVDNYGYTF
NA	TRBV11-2	TRBJ1-2	TRBD1	TGTGCCAGCAGCATCGGGACAGTTTTTTATGGCTACACCTTC	CASSIGTVFYGYTF
NA	TRBV18	TRBJ2-5	NA	TGTGCCAGCTCACCACTCCAAGAGACCCAGTACTTC	CASSPLQETQYF
NA	TRBV29-1	TRBJ2-2	TRBD2	TGCAGCGTTGAACCCCAGCGGGGGGGCGTCGGGGAGCTGTTTTTT	CSVEPQRGGVGELFF
NA	TRBV7-3	TRBJ1-2	NA	TGTGCCAGCAGCTTTGCCGCCAGTGGCTACACCTTC	CASSFAASGYTF
NA	TRBV6-6	TRBJ1-5	NA	TGTGCCAGCAGTTACTCTCTCGGGTATCAGCCCCAGCATTTT	CASSYSLGYQPQHF
NA	TRBV6-6	TRBJ1-6	NA	TGTGCCGCGACTCGAGAGGGGTATAATTCACCCCTCCACTTT	CAATREGYNSPLHF
once	TRBV9	TRBJ2-3	TRBD1	TGTGCCAGCAGCGCACAGGGGGCTCGGACAGATACGCAGTATTTT	CASSAQGARTDTQYF
NA	TRBV9	TRBJ2-1	NA	TGTGCCAGCAGCGCCGGAGGCCCCTACAATGAGCAGTTCTTC	CASSAGGPYNEQFF
NA	TRBV5-1	TRBJ1-2	NA	TGCGCCAGCAGCCTCTACCCCAACTATGGCTACACCTTC	CASSLYPNYGYTF
few	TRBV19	TRBJ2-1	TRBD1	TGTGCCAGTAGTCCCATCCTCACTCAGGGGGCTGCGAATGAGCAGTTCTTC	CASSPILTQGAANEQFF
NA	TRBV6-5	TRBJ2-2	NA	TGTGCCAGCAGTGTATCACAGGGTAGGACCGGGGAGCTGTTTTTT	CASSVSQGRTGELFF
NA	TRBV21-1	TRBJ2-6	NA	TGTGCCAGCACCATTAAACCTCCCGGGACAGGGCATTCTGGGGCCAACGTCCTGACTTTC	CASTIKPPGTGHSGANVLTF
NA	TRBV12-5	TRBJ2-5	NA	TGTGCTAGTGGTTTGTTTGTCGAGACCCAGTACTTC	CASGLFVETQYF
NA	TRBV11-3	TRBJ2-1	NA	TGTGCCAGCAGCTTAGGGGACTCAGTTAACAATGAGCAGTTCTTC	CASSLGDSVNNEQFF
few	TRBV7-2	TRBJ1-6	NA	TGTGCCAGCAGCTTAGTAGGGGGGCAGACTAATTCACCCCTCCACTTT	CASSLVGGQTNSPLHF
NA	TRBV19	TRBJ1-1	TRBD1	TGTGCCAGTAGTATAGATTGGGGACAGGGTAGAATTGAAGCTTTCTTT	CASSIDWGQGRIEAFF
NA	TRBV4-1	TRBJ2-3	NA	TGCGCCAGCAGCCAAGCCGGACACGGGGGAACAGATACGCAGTATTTT	CASSQAGHGGTDTQYF
NA	TRBV6-6	TRBJ1-1	NA	TGTGCCAGCAGTTATAAAAACCCGGAGACTGAAGCTTTCTTT	CASSYKNPETEAFF
NA	TRBV6-5	TRBJ1-2	NA	TGTGCCAGCAGTTCGGGTGAGAGAAACTATGGCTACACCTTC	CASSSGERNYGYTF
once	TRBV9	TRBJ2-3	NA	TGTGCCAGCAGCGTAGCTAGCACAGGCACAGATACGCAGTATTTT	CASSVASTGTDTQYF
NA	TRBV14	TRBJ2-2	NA	TGTGCCAGCAGCCAAGATCTTGGGCAGTTAAGCGGGGAGCTGTTTTTT	CASSQDLGQLSGELFF
NA	TRBV5-1	TRBJ2-1	TRBD1	TGCGCCAGCAGCCCGGGACAGGGTTCGGTCAATGAGCAGTTCTTC	CASSPGQGSVNEQFF
NA	TRBV6-6	TRBJ1-2	NA	TGTGCCAGCACCTTTGCGCCCCTTAACTATGGCTACACCTTC	CASTFAPLNYGYTF
NA	TRBV9	TRBJ1-1	TRBD1	TGTGCCAGCAGCGTAGCAGGGGGGCTCGAGGGGAACACTGAAGCTTTCTTT	CASSVAGGLEGNTEAFF
NA	TRBV27	TRBJ2-3	TRBD1	TGTGCCAGCAGTTTATTCGACAGGGTGGCAGATACGCAGTATTTT	CASSLFDRVADTQYF
once	TRBV15	TRBJ2-7	NA	TGTGCCACCAGCAGAGATATGGGCCCGGGTGTCTACGAGCAGTACTTC	CATSRDMGPGVYEQYF
NA	TRBV23-1	TRBJ1-2	NA	TGCGCCAGCAGGCCAACCGGGCGGTGCGGCTACACCTTC	CASRPTGRCGYTF
few	TRBV21-1	TRBJ2-5	NA	TGTGCCAGCAGCAAGGGGGTTAGCGGGGGCCCGTTCCCCATGGTGGAGACCCAGTACTTC	CASSKGVSGGPFPMVETQYF
NA	TRBV29-1	TRBJ2-2	NA	TGCAGCGTGTCTCGGGCAAACACCGGGGAGCTGTTTTTT	CSVSRANTGELFF
NA	TRBV13	TRBJ2-1	TRBD1	TGTGCCAGCAGCTTTAGGCGGACAGGGGTGACCTACAATGAGCAGTTCTTC	CASSFRRTGVTYNEQFF
NA	TRBV7-8	TRBJ2-2	TRBD1	TGTGCCAGCAGCCCGCGCGGGACAGGGACCGGGGAGCTGTTTTTT	CASSPRGTGTGELFF
once	TRBV9	TRBJ2-3	TRBD2	TGTGCCAGCAGCGGTACACGGGGGGGTAGGGCAGATACGCAGTATTTT	CASSGTRGGRADTQYF
few	TRBV7-2	TRBJ2-1	NA	TGTGCCACCGGCCCCAGAGGGTACAATGAGCAGTTCTTC	CATGPRGYNEQFF
NA	TRBV7-9	TRBJ2-7	NA	TGTGCCAGCAGCCGCCAACTGACAGTGAACGAGCAGTACTTC	CASSRQLTVNEQYF
NA	TRBV11-1	TRBJ1-1	TRBD1	TGTGCCAGCAGCTCCCGGGACAGGGGGCGGGGCACTGAAGCTTTCTTT	CASSSRDRGRGTEAFF
NA	TRBV5-1	TRBJ2-3	NA	TGCGCCAGCAGCCCAACGCTTAGCACAGATACGCAGTATTTT	CASSPTLSTDTQYF
NA	TRBV6-1	TRBJ1-6	NA	TGTGCCAGCTACGCAGGGCCAAATTCACCCCTCCACTTT	CASYAGPNSPLHF
once	TRBV6-4	TRBJ2-3	NA	TGTGCCAGCAGTGTTGATGCAGGCAGGGTCACAGATACGCAGTATTTT	CASSVDAGRVTDTQYF
NA	TRBV19	TRBJ1-1	TRBD1	TGTGCCACCGCTGACAGGGCGACTACTGAAGCTTTCTTT	CATADRATTEAFF